The entry below gives a single T cell receptor (beta chain) sequence along with its context. What it recognizes is unknown. This CDR3 is 13 amino acids long. In germline, CDR1 is MDHEN, CDR2 SYDVKM. Trimming stripped 6 bases from V and 4 bases from J, with 10 bases between. This sample was included in a study of cytomegalovirus exposure and HLA in healthy donors. Study details: Earlier results showed some 120 million unique TCR beta sequences derived from about 179 million T cells.

Both 60 Vbeta primers and 13 Jbeta primers went into the PCR. Libraries were prepared by immunoSEQ multiplex PCR; TCRdb keeps only in-frame clonotypes and omits some of them. The top ten clones hold roughly 2.2% of a sample with 130,000 to 150,000 clones, around 80% of them seen once. Overall study results and limits: Analysis performed later found approximately 17,000 TCR beta sequences associated with HLA alleles at 0.05 false discovery rate. Certain sequence variants were highly shared and formed a cluster, and this cluster was likely a sequencing artifact. Further analysis, carried out later, found HLA-associated TCR beta chains more clonally expanded than equally common other chains.

The V call is TRBV28, the J call TRBJ1-5; D perhaps matches TRBD1 (6 bases). This clonotype was sampled from a man in his thirties or forties in good health and CMV-seronegative. Sequenced input: PBMCs. The CDR3 coding sequence is TGTGCCAGCAGGCACAGGGTTAATCAGCCCCAGCATTTT. Translation: CASRHRVNQPQHF. The full variable domain, its missing parts supplied by reference TRBV28 and TRBJ1-5, is DVKVTQSSRYLVKRTGEKVFLECVQDMDHENMFWYRQDPGLGLRLIYFSYDVKMKEKGDIPEGYSVSREKKERFSLILESASTNQTSMYLCASRHRVNQPQHFGDGTRLSIL.